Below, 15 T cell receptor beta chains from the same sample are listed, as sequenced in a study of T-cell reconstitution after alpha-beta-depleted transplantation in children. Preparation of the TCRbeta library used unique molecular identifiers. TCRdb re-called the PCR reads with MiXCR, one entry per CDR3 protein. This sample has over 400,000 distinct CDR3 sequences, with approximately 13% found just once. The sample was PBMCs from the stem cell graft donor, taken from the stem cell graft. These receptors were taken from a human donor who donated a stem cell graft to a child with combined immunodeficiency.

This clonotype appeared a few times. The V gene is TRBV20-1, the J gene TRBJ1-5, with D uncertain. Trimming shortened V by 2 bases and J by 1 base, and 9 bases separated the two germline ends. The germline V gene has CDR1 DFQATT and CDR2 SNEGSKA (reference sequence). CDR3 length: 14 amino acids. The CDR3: CSARKDLSNQPQHF. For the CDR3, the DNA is TGCAGTGCTAGAAAGGACTTGAGCAATCAGCCCCAGCATTTT.

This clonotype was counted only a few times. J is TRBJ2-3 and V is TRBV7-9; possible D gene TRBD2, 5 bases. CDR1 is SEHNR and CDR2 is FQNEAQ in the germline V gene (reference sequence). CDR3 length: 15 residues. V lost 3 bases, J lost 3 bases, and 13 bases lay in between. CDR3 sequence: CASSFADSLTDTQYF. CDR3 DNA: TGTGCCAGCAGCTTCGCGGACTCCTTGACAGATACGCAGTATTTT.

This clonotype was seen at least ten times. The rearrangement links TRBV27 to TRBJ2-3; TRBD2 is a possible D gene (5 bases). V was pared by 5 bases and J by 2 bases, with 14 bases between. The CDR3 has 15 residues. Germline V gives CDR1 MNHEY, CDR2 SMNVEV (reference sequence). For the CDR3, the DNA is TGTGCCAGCAGTGCACGAGGGTCCAACACAGATACGCAGTATTTT. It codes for CASSARGSNTDTQYF.

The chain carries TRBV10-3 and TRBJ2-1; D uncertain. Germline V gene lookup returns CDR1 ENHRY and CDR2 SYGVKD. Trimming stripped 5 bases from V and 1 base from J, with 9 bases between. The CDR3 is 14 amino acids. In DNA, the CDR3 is TGTGCCATCAGTTCGGACCTATCCTACAATGAGCAGTTCTTC. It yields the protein CAISSDLSYNEQFF.

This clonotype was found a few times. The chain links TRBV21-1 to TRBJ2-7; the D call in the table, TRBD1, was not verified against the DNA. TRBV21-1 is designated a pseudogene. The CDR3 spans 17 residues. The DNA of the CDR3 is TGTGCCAGCAGCAAAGCCACAGGGATTCAAAGCTCCTACGAGCAGTACTTC. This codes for CASSKATGIQSSYEQYF.

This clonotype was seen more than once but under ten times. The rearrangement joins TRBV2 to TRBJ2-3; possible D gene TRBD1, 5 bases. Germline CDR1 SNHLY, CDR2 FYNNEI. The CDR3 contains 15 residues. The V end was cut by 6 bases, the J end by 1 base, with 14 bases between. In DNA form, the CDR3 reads TGTGCCAGCAGATCACAGGTGGTGGGCACAGATACGCAGTATTTT. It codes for CASRSQVVGTDTQYF.

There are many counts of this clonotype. Here the CDR3 DNA reads TGTGCCAGCAGTTCGGACCGGGACAGCCCCTACGAGCAGTACTTC. This codes for CASSSDRDSPYEQYF. V usage is TRBV6-5 and J usage is TRBJ2-7; TRBD1 matches 7 bases. Germline V gives CDR1 MNHEY, CDR2 SVGAGI. V trimming: 4 bases; J trimming: 2 bases; junction bases outside the gene matches: 8. The CDR3 is made up of 15 amino acids.

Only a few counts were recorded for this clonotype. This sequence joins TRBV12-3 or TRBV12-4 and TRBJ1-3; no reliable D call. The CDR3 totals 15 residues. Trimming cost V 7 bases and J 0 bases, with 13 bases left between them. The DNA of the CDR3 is TGTGCCAGCACCACGGGAGGGATCTCTGGAAACACCATATATTTT. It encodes CASTTGGISGNTIYF.

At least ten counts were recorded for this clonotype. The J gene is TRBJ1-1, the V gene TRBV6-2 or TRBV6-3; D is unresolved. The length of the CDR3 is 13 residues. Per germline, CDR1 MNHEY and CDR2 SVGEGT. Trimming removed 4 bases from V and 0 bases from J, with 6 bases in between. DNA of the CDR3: TGTGCCAGCAGTTTACCGGTGAACACTGAAGCTTTCTTT. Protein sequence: CASSLPVNTEAFF.

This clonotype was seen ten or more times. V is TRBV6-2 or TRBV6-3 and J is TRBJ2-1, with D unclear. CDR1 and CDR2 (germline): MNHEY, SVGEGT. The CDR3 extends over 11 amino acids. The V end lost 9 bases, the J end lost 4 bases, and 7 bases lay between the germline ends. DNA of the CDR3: TGTGCCAGTAGAGCTTACAATGAGCAGTTCTTC. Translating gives CASRAYNEQFF.

CDR3 in DNA: TGCGCCAGCAGCCCCTCTCGACAGGTTGCCTACGAGCAGTACTTC. Amino acid sequence: CASSPSRQVAYEQYF. The V call is TRBV5-1, the J call TRBJ2-7, with D perhaps matching TRBD1 (6 bases). Germline CDR1 and CDR2: SGHRS and YFSETQ. Trimming left V 4 bases short and J 2 bases short, with 16 bases between. CDR3 length equals 15 residues.

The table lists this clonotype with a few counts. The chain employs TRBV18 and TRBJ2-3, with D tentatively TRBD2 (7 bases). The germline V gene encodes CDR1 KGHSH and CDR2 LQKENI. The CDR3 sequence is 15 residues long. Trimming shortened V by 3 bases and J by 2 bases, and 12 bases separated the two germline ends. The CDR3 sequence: CASSPGGGLTDTQYF. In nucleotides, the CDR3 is TGTGCCAGCTCACCGGGCGGGGGCCTCACAGATACGCAGTATTTT.

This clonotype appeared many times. The CDR3 sequence is CASSYWQGANEQYF. For the CDR3, the DNA is TGTGCCAGCAGTTACTGGCAGGGGGCAAACGAGCAGTACTTC. V is TRBV6-5 and J is TRBJ2-7; 8 bases match TRBD1. Germline assignment: CDR1 MNHEY and CDR2 SVGAGI. There are 14 residues in the CDR3. V lost 1 base and J lost 5; bases outside the gene matches: 4.

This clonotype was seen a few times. The CDR3 region is CASSPMREIRADTQYF. The CDR3 region has the DNA TGTGCCAGCTCACCAATGAGGGAGATTAGAGCAGATACGCAGTATTTT. This sequence joins TRBV18 and TRBJ2-3, with D possibly matching TRBD2 (5 bases). The CDR3 runs 16 residues. Germline assignment: CDR1 KGHSH and CDR2 LQKENI. The ends were cut back, 2 bases at V and 4 bases at J, with 16 bases in the middle.

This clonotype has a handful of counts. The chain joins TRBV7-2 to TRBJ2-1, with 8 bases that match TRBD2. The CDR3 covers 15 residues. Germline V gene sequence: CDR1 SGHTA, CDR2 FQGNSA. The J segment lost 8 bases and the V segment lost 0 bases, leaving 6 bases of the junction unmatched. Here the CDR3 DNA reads TGTGCCAGCAGCTTAGCGAGCGGGAGTGGCCATGAGCAGTTCTTC. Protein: CASSLASGSGHEQFF.